These 27 T cell receptor beta chains were all obtained from the same sample, sequenced in a study of regulatory T cells in long-lasting Graves disease. The authors built TCR beta libraries using iRepertoire HTBI primers and Arm-PCR of CDR3 regions. TCRdb called the multiplex PCR reads again in MiXCR, with one record for every CDR3 protein. In the table there are some 370,000 distinct CDR3 sequences, approximately 10% of which are singletons. Time point of the sample: newly diagnosed GD, antithyroid drugs for less than 3 months. There was RNA extracted from PBMCs, and the TCR library was made from it. This sample was also put to use in a study of T cells in Graves' hyperthyroidism and ophthalmopathy.

The specimen was peripheral blood mononuclear cells (PBMCs), collected at new diagnosis, from a patient treated with antithyroid drugs. These receptors were collected from a woman aged 18 to 35 with Graves disease.

J is TRBJ2-6 and V is TRBV6-2 or TRBV6-3; D is perhaps TRBD1 or TRBD2 (5 bases each). The CDR3 loop spans 15 amino acids. Trimming shortened V by 2 bases and J by 4 bases, and 9 bases separated the two germline ends. Germline values: CDR1 MNHEY, CDR2 SVGEGT. Written as DNA, the CDR3 is TGTGCCAGCAGTTACGGGGGAACCGGGGCCAACGTCCTGACTTTC. It specifies CASSYGGTGANVLTF.

As to this clonotype: A junction boundary mismatches the germline segment, possibly from a read error. The rearrangement uses TRBV12-3 or TRBV12-4 and TRBJ2-2; no clear D. The CDR3 contains 13 residues. CDR3 sequence (DNA): TGTGCCAGCAGTCCGCTGAACACCAGGGAGCTGTTTTTT. This translates into CASSPLNTRELFF.

The J gene is TRBJ1-4, the V gene TRBV6-1, with 7 positions matching TRBD1. CDR3 length equals 16 residues. Trimming removed 5 bases from V and 8 bases from J; junction bases left unmatched: 14. CDR1 and CDR2 (germline): MNHNS, SASEGT. The CDR3 here is CASSPLGYRGEEKLFF. The CDR3 bases are TGTGCCAGCAGTCCCCTGGGGTACAGGGGAGAAGAAAAACTGTTTTTT.

Here the CDR3 reads CSASMDRGLTEAFF. The CDR3 DNA is TGCAGCGCCTCGATGGACAGGGGGCTCACTGAAGCTTTCTTT. This chain links TRBV29-1 with TRBJ1-1; TRBD1 agrees at 11 bases. Per the germline V gene, CDR1 is SQVTM and CDR2 is ANQGSEA. The CDR3 has 14 amino acids. The V and J ends lost 7 bases and 4 bases, in that order; junction bases with no gene match: 8.

This clonotype occurred many times. The chain uses TRBV6-2 or TRBV6-3 and TRBJ1-1, with a tentative D call TRBD1 (5 bases). The V gene's germline CDR1 is MNHEY and CDR2 SVGEGT. Trimming shortened V by 6 bases and J by 5 bases, and 22 bases separated the two germline ends. This CDR3 contains 16 residues. CDR3 region: CASSNPGVKKRTEAFF. Here the CDR3 DNA reads TGTGCCAGCAGCAATCCGGGGGTCAAGAAAAGGACTGAAGCTTTCTTT.

Concerning this clonotype: A junction end diverges from the germline sequence, so it may reflect a read error. The CDR3 DNA reads TGTGTCAGCAGTAAAAACGGACAGGGTAGCGAAAAACTGTTTTTT. Translating gives CVSSKNGQGSEKLFF. The chain links TRBV28 to TRBJ1-4; 8 bases line up with TRBD1. CDR3 size: 15 residues. Germline V gene lookup returns CDR1 MDHEN and CDR2 SYDVKM.

A word on this clonotype: This CDR3 fails to terminate in the conserved phenylalanine or tryptophan, so it likely reflects a read error. The chain employs TRBV2 and TRBJ1-5; D remains ambiguous. CDR1 is SNHLY, CDR2 FYNNEI, per germline. The CDR3 is made up of 13 amino acids. The ends were cut back, 6 bases at V and 11 bases at J, with 17 bases in the middle. Here the CDR3 DNA reads TGTGCCAGCAGAGACCTAGCTGGGAAAGCCCAGCATTCT. Amino acid sequence: CASRDLAGKAQHS.

At least ten counts were recorded for this clonotype. The chain uses TRBV24-1 and TRBJ2-7; TRBD1 might be the D (5 bases). V was shortened by 4 bases and J by 3 bases, with 9 bases between the two germline ends. Germline values: CDR1 KGHDR, CDR2 SFDVKD. The CDR3 totals 13 residues. DNA for the CDR3: TGTGCCACCAGTGACAGAGACAGCTACGAGCAGTACTTC. Protein: CATSDRDSYEQYF.

The V and J genes are TRBV6-6 and TRBJ2-1; maybe TRBD2 (5 bases). This CDR3 contains 15 residues. The germline V gene has CDR1 MNHNY and CDR2 SVGAGI (reference sequence). Trimming left V 0 bases short and J 9 bases short, with 15 bases between. In DNA form, the CDR3 reads TGTGCCAGCAGTTACTCGGAAGAGGGAGTTAGTGAGCAGTTCTTC. Translated: CASSYSEEGVSEQFF.

V usage is TRBV10-3 and J usage is TRBJ2-2, with D perhaps matching TRBD1 (6 bases). The CDR3 runs 15 residues. The V and J ends lost 3 bases and 2 bases respectively, with 10 bases between them. Germline assignment: CDR1 ENHRY and CDR2 SYGVKD. CDR3 region: CAISDVDSNTGELFF. The CDR3 coding sequence is TGTGCCATCAGTGACGTGGACAGTAACACCGGGGAGCTGTTTTTT.

The table lists this clonotype with a few counts. This sequence joins TRBV20-1 and TRBJ1-1; no definite D call. The CDR3 extends over 13 amino acids. The germline CDR1 and CDR2 sequences are DFQATT and SNEGSKA (reference sequence). V dropped 7 bases and J dropped 2 bases, with 14 bases sitting between them. The CDR3 spells CSGARRPNTEAFF. CDR3 nucleotide sequence: TGCAGTGGCGCCAGGCGTCCAAACACTGAAGCTTTCTTT.

The chain couples TRBV7-9 to TRBJ2-5; 15 bases are shared with TRBD2. The CDR3 spans 18 residues. The J segment lost 5 bases and the V segment lost 4 bases, leaving 11 bases of the junction unmatched. Germline CDR1 is SEHNR and CDR2 is FQNEAQ (reference sequence). The CDR3 nucleotides read TGTGCCAGCAGCTCTACCCCTGGACTAGCGGGAGGGTGGGAGACCCAGTACTTC. Residues: CASSSTPGLAGGWETQYF.

The sample holds many counts of this clonotype. CDR3 nucleotide sequence: TGTGCCAGCAGCTTCGTCCACAGCTCCTACAATGAGCAGTTCTTC. Protein sequence: CASSFVHSSYNEQFF. The gene calls are TRBV7-2 and TRBJ2-1; D remains ambiguous. From germline, CDR1 is SGHTA and CDR2 FQGNSA. Trimming removed 3 bases from V and 0 bases from J, with 9 bases in between. This CDR3 region has 15 residues.

In the case of this clonotype: A much larger clone differs by one base, so this may be a read error. V usage is TRBV11-2 and J usage is TRBJ2-1; 10 bases are a match to TRBD2. Germline CDR1 reads SGHAT; CDR2 reads FQNNGV. CDR3 size: 16 residues. The CDR3 DNA follows: TGTGCCAGCAGCTTATACCTAGCGGGAGTCAAGGATGAGCAGCTCTTC. It specifies CASSLYLAGVKDEQLF.

This chain links TRBV12-3 or TRBV12-4 with TRBJ1-5; D is uncertain. V lost 5 bases and J lost 4, with 12 bases in between. The length of the CDR3 is 14 residues. CDR3: CASSVVGGNQPQHF. The CDR3 region has the DNA TGTGCCAGCAGTGTCGTGGGTGGGAATCAGCCCCAGCATTTT.

This clonotype was found a few times. This rearrangement joins TRBV28 to TRBJ2-7, with 10 bases aligning to TRBD2. V lost 5 bases and J lost 0; bases outside the gene matches: 7. This CDR3 has 16 amino acids. CDR1 MDHEN and CDR2 SYDVKM come from the germline V gene. The CDR3 region has the DNA TGTGCCAGCAGTCTCAGGACTAGCGGTTTCTCCTACGAGCAGTACTTC. Its protein is CASSLRTSGFSYEQYF.

Comments on this clonotype: A much more abundant neighbour one base away suggests this may be a read error. V usage is TRBV5-1 and J usage is TRBJ2-3, with D perhaps matching TRBD1 (6 bases). Trimming stripped 4 bases from V and 2 bases from J, with 11 bases between. Germline V gene data show CDR1 as SGHRS and CDR2 as YFSETQ. The CDR3 covers 14 residues. The CDR3, as DNA: TGCGCCAGCAGCATATCAGGGGCCACAGATACGCAGTATTTT. Encoded protein: CASSISGATDTQYF.

This clonotype was recorded a few times. This rearrangement joins TRBV29-1 to TRBJ1-1; the D is unclear. The germline V and J ends were trimmed by 3 bases and 11 bases, with 22 bases remaining between them. The CDR3 contains 14 residues. Germline loops: CDR1 SQVTM, CDR2 ANQGSEA. CDR3 DNA sequence: TGCAGCGTTGACGGCGCATCCGAAAGTCTCAGGGCTTTCTTT. It codes for CSVDGASESLRAFF.

This clonotype was counted many times. This chain links TRBV20-1 with TRBJ2-1; the D is unclear. The CDR3 runs to 10 residues. V was cut by 5 bases and J by 10 bases, with 9 bases left in between. Germline assignment: CDR1 DFQATT and CDR2 SNEGSKA (reference sequence). The CDR3 sequence: CSAYLHEQFF. CDR3 in DNA: TGCAGTGCTTATCTACACGAGCAGTTCTTC.

About this clonotype: This may arise from a read error, as a much more abundant clone is one base away. This chain links TRBV29-1 with TRBJ2-7, with TRBD2 matching over 7 bases. Germline CDR1 and CDR2: SQVTM and ANQGSEA. This CDR3 has 14 amino acids. CDR3 in DNA: TGCAGCGTTGGTGGCAGGGAGGGTCGGTACGAGCGGTACTTC. The encoded protein is CSVGGREGRYERYF.

This clonotype has ten or more counts. At one boundary the junction diverges from the germline segment, which might be a read error. V is TRBV3-1 and J is TRBJ2-3, with 9 bases lining up with TRBD2. CDR3 size: 15 residues. Per germline, CDR1 LGHDT and CDR2 YNNKEL (reference sequence). The CDR3 DNA is TGTGCCAGCACCCAAACTAGCGGGCCGGGGGATACGCAGTATTTT. Translated, it gives CASTQTSGPGDTQYF.

The sample holds many counts of this clonotype. The chain couples TRBV12-3 or TRBV12-4 to TRBJ1-1; D unclear. CDR3 length: 13 amino acids. V lost 3 bases and J 1 base, leaving 6 bases between the germline ends. For the CDR3, the DNA is TGTGCCAGCAGTTTCACCTGGAACACTGAAGCTTTCTTT. Residues: CASSFTWNTEAFF.

This clonotype was observed at least ten times. The chain is built from TRBV28 and TRBJ1-1; D is unclear. Looked up from germline, CDR1 is MDHEN and CDR2 is SYDVKM. The CDR3 totals 11 residues. The V end lost 3 bases, the J end lost 7 bases, and 6 bases lay between the germline ends. The CDR3 DNA is TGTGCCAGCAGTTTTGAACATGAAGCTTTCTTT. Translating gives CASSFEHEAFF.

This clonotype was seen at least ten times. The chain is built from TRBV12-3 or TRBV12-4 and TRBJ2-3; 12 bases are a match to TRBD1. V gave up 4 bases and J gave up 2 bases; unmatched junction bases: 7. The CDR3 spans 17 residues. CDR3 nucleotide sequence: TGTGCCAGCAGTTCCCGGGACAGGGGGCCGTCCACAGATACGCAGTATTTT. Protein product: CASSSRDRGPSTDTQYF.

This clonotype was observed many times. This rearrangement joins TRBV6-1 to TRBJ1-5; D is ambiguous. The CDR3 totals 13 residues. The germline V and J ends were trimmed by 5 bases and 6 bases, with 11 bases remaining between them. Germline CDR1 is MNHNS and CDR2 is SASEGT. CDR3 residues: CASSLRETQPQHF. The CDR3 DNA reads as TGTGCCAGCAGTCTCCGGGAGACTCAGCCCCAGCATTTT.

The sample holds many counts of this clonotype. The chain recombines TRBV5-5 with TRBJ2-3; 13 bases map to TRBD2. The CDR3 loop spans 18 amino acids. CDR1 is SGHKS and CDR2 is YYEKEE in the germline V gene (reference sequence). V lost 3 bases, J lost 0 bases, and 7 bases stayed unmatched. The CDR3 region is CASSSRLAGGGSTDTQYF. CDR3 in DNA: TGTGCCAGCAGCTCAAGACTAGCGGGAGGTGGAAGCACAGATACGCAGTATTTT.

The sample holds many counts of this clonotype. The V and J genes are TRBV27 and TRBJ1-4; D unresolved. Germline CDR1 reads MNHEY; CDR2 reads SMNVEV (reference sequence). V lost 5 bases, J lost 0 bases, and 10 bases lay in between. The CDR3 extends over 15 amino acids. The CDR3 region has the DNA TGTGCCAGCAGTCCAATCGGTGCAACTAATGAAAAACTGTTTTTT. Protein: CASSPIGATNEKLFF.